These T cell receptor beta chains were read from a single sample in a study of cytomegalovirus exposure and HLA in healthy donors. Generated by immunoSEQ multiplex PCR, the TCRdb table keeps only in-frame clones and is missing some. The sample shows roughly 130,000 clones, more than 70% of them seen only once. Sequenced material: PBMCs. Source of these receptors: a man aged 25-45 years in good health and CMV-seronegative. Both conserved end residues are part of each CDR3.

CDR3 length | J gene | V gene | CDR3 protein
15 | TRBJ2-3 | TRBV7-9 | CASSLEAGGPDTQYF
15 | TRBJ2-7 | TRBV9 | CASSGGVGQAYEQYF
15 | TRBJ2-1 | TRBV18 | CASSPVGQGASEQFF
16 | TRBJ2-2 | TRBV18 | CASSPEISQNTGELFF
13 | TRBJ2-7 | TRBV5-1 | CASSLTETYEQYF
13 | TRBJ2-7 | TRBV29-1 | CSVDAGLSYEQYF
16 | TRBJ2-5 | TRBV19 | CASSPRTSLKQETQYF
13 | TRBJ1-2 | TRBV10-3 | CAIMRSGGYGYTF
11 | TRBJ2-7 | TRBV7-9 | CASSPNYEQYF
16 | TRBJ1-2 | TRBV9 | CASSAPLRDSNYGYTF
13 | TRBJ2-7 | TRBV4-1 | CASSQGRGDEQYF
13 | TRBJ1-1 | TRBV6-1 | CASSEDSYTEAFF
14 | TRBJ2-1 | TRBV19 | CASTGGRTYNEQFF
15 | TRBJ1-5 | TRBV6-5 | CASSGDRAFNQPQHF
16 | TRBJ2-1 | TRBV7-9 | CASSPDRPRSYNEQFF
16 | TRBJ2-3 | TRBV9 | CASSTRTGRNGDTQYF
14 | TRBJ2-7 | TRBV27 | CASSPGTGTHEQYF
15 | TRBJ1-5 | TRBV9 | CASSASSNSNQPQHF
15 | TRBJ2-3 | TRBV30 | CAWSVDRGNTDTQYF
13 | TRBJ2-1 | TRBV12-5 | CASRSFSYNEQFF
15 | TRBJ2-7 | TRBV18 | CASSPGGQGANEQYF
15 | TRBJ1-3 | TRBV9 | CASSVSSSRGNTIYF
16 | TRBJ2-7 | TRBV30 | CAWSRDRDGASYEQYF
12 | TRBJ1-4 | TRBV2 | CASSVQAGKLFF
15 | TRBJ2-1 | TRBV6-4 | CASSEVPGSYNEQFF
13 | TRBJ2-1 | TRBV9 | CASGLAAYNEQFF
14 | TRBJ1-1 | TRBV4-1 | CASSQVQGYTEAFF
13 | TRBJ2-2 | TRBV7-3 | CASSSLVTGELFF
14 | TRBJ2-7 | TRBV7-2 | CASSFGLTTYEQYF
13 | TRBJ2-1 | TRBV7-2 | CASSLEGRNEQFF
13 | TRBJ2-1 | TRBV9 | CASSPVLSNEQFF
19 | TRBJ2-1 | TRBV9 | CASSPETMVAGDPRNEQFF
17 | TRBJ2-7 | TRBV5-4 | CASSLRNGNSFLYEQYF
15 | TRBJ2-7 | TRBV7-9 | CASSSTRGPTYEQYF
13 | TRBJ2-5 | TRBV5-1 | CASSSAPQETQYF
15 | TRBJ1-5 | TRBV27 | CASSRNSRGDQPQHF
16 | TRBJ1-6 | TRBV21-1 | CASSNKSPGSGSPLHF
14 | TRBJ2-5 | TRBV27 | CASSTRQGKETQYF
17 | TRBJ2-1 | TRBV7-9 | CASSLTGGLAKSHEQFF
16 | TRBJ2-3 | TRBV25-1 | CASSEVAGRRTDTQYF
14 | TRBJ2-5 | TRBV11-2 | CASSSRGPGETQYF
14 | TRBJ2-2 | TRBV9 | CASGGDPNTGELFF
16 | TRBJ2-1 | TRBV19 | CASSWGSGRVFNEQFF
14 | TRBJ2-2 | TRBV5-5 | CASSSQGVGGELFF
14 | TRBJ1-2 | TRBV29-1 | CSAQGTGVGYGYTF
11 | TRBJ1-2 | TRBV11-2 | CASSRKSGSDF
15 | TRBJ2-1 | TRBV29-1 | CSVDGGLGSYNEQFF